Following are 19 T cell receptor beta chains from one sample sequenced in a study of post-analysis software for immune sequencing data. Study-wide points: Higher frequency in patients than in controls was seen for roughly 5 TRBV segments, with TRBV5-6, TRBV5-1 and TRBV20-1 among them.

Unique molecular identifiers tagged the TCR beta cDNA libraries. TCRdb ran MiXCR on the PCR reads and lists one entry per CDR3 protein. The sample includes approximately 770,000 distinct CDR3 sequences, around 42% of them seen just once. Antigen specificity for these receptors is unknown. The sequenced material came from blood. These receptor sequences come from a girl between 5 and 17 years old with multiple sclerosis.

This rearrangement joins TRBV4-3 to TRBJ2-5; 12 bases match TRBD1. This CDR3 comprises 17 residues. CDR1 and CDR2 (germline): LGHNA, YSLEER. J was trimmed by 5 bases and V by 3 bases; bases with no gene match: 10. Here the CDR3 DNA reads TGCGCCAGCAGCCAGGCTCCGGGACAGGGGGCTGAGGAGACCCAGTACTTC. The encoded protein is CASSQAPGQGAEETQYF.

The chain is built from TRBV20-1 and TRBJ2-7; TRBD1 aligns across 8 bases. The CDR3 contains 15 residues. CDR1 and CDR2 from the germline V gene are DFQATT and SNEGSKA (reference sequence). The CDR3 coding sequence is TGCAGCGCCAAAGCGCAGGGGGCTTATAAGGACGAGCAGTACTTC. Amino acid sequence: CSAKAQGAYKDEQYF.

V and J are TRBV4-1 and TRBJ2-5; D is possibly TRBD1 (6 bases). This CDR3 is built from 17 residues. Germline CDR1 MGHRA, CDR2 YSYEKL. V lost 0 bases to trimming and J lost 3 bases, with 17 bases between them. The DNA for the CDR3 is TGCGCCAGCAGCCAAGAAACCCTCACAGGGACCAAAGAGACCCAGTACTTC. It is translated as CASSQETLTGTKETQYF.

V gene TRBV28 combines with J gene TRBJ2-5, with 14 nucleotides matching TRBD2. This CDR3 is 17 amino acids long. V lost 6 bases and J lost 3; bases outside the gene matches: 9. CDR1 MDHEN and CDR2 SYDVKM come from the germline V gene. The chain's CDR3 is CASRNTLTSGREETQYF. CDR3 in DNA: TGTGCCAGCAGGAATACCCTGACTAGCGGGAGGGAAGAGACCCAGTACTTC.

The gene calls are TRBV9 and TRBJ1-4, with D perhaps matching TRBD1 (5 bases). The CDR3 totals 17 residues. The germline V gene encodes CDR1 SGDLS and CDR2 YYNGEE. V was cut by 4 bases and J by 3 bases, with 19 bases left in between. CDR3 sequence reads: CASSPRQGPVPNEKLFF. The CDR3 coding sequence is TGTGCCAGCAGCCCCCGGCAGGGCCCTGTTCCTAATGAAAAACTGTTTTTT.

The rearrangement links TRBV4-2 to TRBJ2-5; possibly TRBD2 for D (5 bases). CDR1 is LGHNA and CDR2 is YNFKEQ in the germline V gene. This CDR3 spans 16 amino acids. Trimming left V 0 bases short and J 2 bases short, with 13 bases between. This CDR3 reads CASSQEWEPIQETQYF. The CDR3 DNA sequence: TGTGCCAGCAGCCAAGAGTGGGAGCCTATTCAAGAGACCCAGTACTTC.

The CDR3 region has the DNA TGTGCCAGCAGCTTAGGGGACAGGGGAGCGGATACGCAGTATTTT. Protein sequence: CASSLGDRGADTQYF. The rearrangement joins TRBV5-8 to TRBJ2-3; TRBD1 aligns across 10 bases. CDR3 size: 15 residues. CDR1 SGHTS and CDR2 YDEGEE come from the germline V gene. V lost 2 bases to trimming and J lost 6 bases; unmatched junction nucleotides: 6.

The chain carries TRBV20-1 and TRBJ2-7; 9 bases agree with TRBD2. The CDR3 is 13 amino acids. Trimming at V came to 6 bases and at J to 2 bases, leaving 5 bases not matched to a gene. Germline V gene data show CDR1 as DFQATT and CDR2 as SNEGSKA (reference sequence). CDR3 bases: TGCAGTGCGGAATTAGCGGGAGCCTACGAGCAGTACTTC. Its protein is CSAELAGAYEQYF.

A few counts support this clonotype. The gene calls are TRBV12-3 or TRBV12-4 and TRBJ1-2, with D unclear. This CDR3 comprises 13 residues. Trimming cost V 0 bases and J 8 bases, with 10 bases left between them. For the CDR3, the DNA is TGTGCCAGCAGTTTAGCCGGGAAGAGCGGCTACACCTTC. Protein sequence: CASSLAGKSGYTF.

The table lists this clonotype with a few counts. The chain is built from TRBV28 and TRBJ1-2; D not resolved. Germline lookup yields CDR1 MDHEN and CDR2 SYDVKM. V gave up 4 bases and J gave up 4 bases, with 13 bases separating them. CDR3 size: 14 residues. The CDR3 region is CASSSPRLGYGYTF. CDR3 sequence (DNA): TGTGCCAGCAGTTCCCCCCGATTGGGCTATGGCTACACCTTC.

This chain uses TRBV7-2 with TRBJ2-7; 10 bases fit TRBD2. CDR3 size: 14 residues. CDR1 SGHTA and CDR2 FQGNSA come from the germline V gene. V trimming: 10 bases; J trimming: 4 bases; junction bases outside the gene matches: 10. This CDR3 reads CATEEAGGLYEQYF. CDR3 bases: TGTGCCACTGAAGAAGCGGGAGGGTTGTACGAGCAGTACTTC.

V and J are TRBV6-2 or TRBV6-3 and TRBJ2-3, with 7 positions matching TRBD2. With 5 bases clipped from V and 6 bases from J, the junction kept 8 bases outside the gene matches. This CDR3 is 14 amino acids long. Germline V lookup: CDR1 MNHEY, CDR2 SVGEGT. CDR3 sequence reads: CASSILAGADTQYF. CDR3 sequence (DNA): TGTGCCAGCAGTATTCTGGCGGGAGCGGATACGCAGTATTTT.

The V and J genes are TRBV6-5 and TRBJ2-3, with D tentatively TRBD1 (5 bases). Per the germline V gene, CDR1 is MNHEY and CDR2 is SVGAGI. V lost 0 bases and J lost 5, with 9 bases in between. This CDR3 has 14 residues. The chain's CDR3 is CASSYSGQGDTQYF. In nucleotides, the CDR3 is TGTGCCAGCAGTTACTCTGGTCAGGGAGATACGCAGTATTTT.

There are a few counts of this clonotype. The V gene is TRBV4-2, the J gene TRBJ2-7; D not resolved. V lost 2 bases and J lost 2, with 19 bases in between. CDR1 is LGHNA and CDR2 is YNFKEQ in the germline V gene. There are 17 residues in the CDR3. Written as DNA, the CDR3 is TGTGCCAGCAGCCAAAAGCAACCCGGTGTGAAAACCTACGAGCAGTACTTC. Translating it yields CASSQKQPGVKTYEQYF.

J is TRBJ2-3 and V is TRBV5-1; D not certain. The CDR3 totals 13 residues. Germline V gene data show CDR1 as SGHRS and CDR2 as YFSETQ. V shed 8 bases and J shed 0 bases, with 10 bases lying between them. CDR3 in amino acids: CASRASSTDTQYF. For the CDR3, the DNA is TGCGCCAGTCGGGCGTCCAGCACAGATACGCAGTATTTT.

V gene TRBV3-1 combines with J gene TRBJ2-2; 7 bases agree with TRBD2. The CDR3 runs 16 residues. V trimming: 4 bases; J trimming: 4 bases; junction bases outside the gene matches: 9. Germline V CDR1 and CDR2: LGHDT, YNNKEL (reference sequence). The CDR3 coding sequence is TGTGCCAGCAGCCCCCTAGCGGTCCTAGGCACCGGGGAGCTGTTTTTT. Protein sequence: CASSPLAVLGTGELFF.

The rearrangement uses TRBV27 and TRBJ2-4; TRBD2 might be the D (6 bases). CDR3 size: 14 residues. V shed 6 bases and J shed 6 bases, with 15 bases lying between them. The germline gives CDR1 MNHEY, CDR2 SMNVEV (reference sequence). The CDR3 loop is CASSPGTLGNIQYF. The CDR3 DNA reads TGTGCCAGCAGCCCGGGGACTCTGGGAAACATTCAGTACTTC.

The genes are TRBV7-9 and TRBJ2-4; 8 positions agree with TRBD1. The CDR3 consists of 11 residues. Germline values: CDR1 SEHNR, CDR2 FQNEAQ (reference sequence). Trimming removed 6 bases from V and 13 bases from J; junction bases left unmatched: 5. The CDR3, as DNA: TGTGCCAGCAGGCTACAGGGGGTGCAGTACTTC. Translation: CASRLQGVQYF.

V and J are TRBV20-1 and TRBJ2-1; 12 bases line up with TRBD2. The ends lost 3 bases at V and 1 base at J; junction bases unmatched: 10. Germline V gene sequence: CDR1 DFQATT, CDR2 SNEGSKA (reference sequence). The CDR3 length is 18 residues. CDR3 DNA sequence: TGCAGTGCTAGGCGGGGGCTAGCGGGAGGGGCTTCCTACAATGAGCAGTTCTTC. Its protein product is CSARRGLAGGASYNEQFF.